The clone carrying this T cell receptor (beta chain) showed up just a few times. What it binds is not known. Semi-nested PCR with Nested Universal Primer A followed constant-region reverse priming of full-length variable regions. TCRdb re-called the 5' RACE reads through MiXCR, storing one row per CDR3 protein. The table lists some 45,000 distinct CDR3 sequences, 25% to 30% of them singletons, with roughly 2% in the top ten. Purified naive CD4+ T cells were depleted of CD25+ Tregs. This CDR3 region has 15 residues. Trimming removed 0 bases at V and 1 base at J, with 13 bases between. Germline assignment: CDR1 DFQATT and CDR2 SNEGSKA (reference sequence). Study outcomes and limitations: Tumor memory CD4+ T cell TCR gene usage was found to cluster with blood and lymph node memory CD4+ cells and with lymph node naive CD4+ cells. The larger cohort examined one V-J beta rearrangement, not whole repertoires.

Sequencing input: naive CD4+ T cells sorted from blood. This sample's subset: naive CD4+ T cells, CD4+CD45RA+CD25-. The origin of this receptor is a female donor with breast cancer. V gene TRBV20-1 combines with J gene TRBJ2-7; D gene ambiguous. The CDR3 spells CSARDTRRASYEQYF. DNA for the CDR3: TGCAGTGCTAGAGATACGCGGAGAGCATCCTACGAGCAGTACTTC.